This T cell receptor beta chain derives from a study of blood T cell repertoires in COVID-19. Overall study context: COVID-19 samples, acute and convalescent, were from the United States, Italy and Spain. PBMCs, B-cell-depleted T cells, or T cells provided the cDNA or gDNA that made up the material.

Under the authors' procedure: Amplification of reference gene primers was used by the study to estimate nucleated cell counts. The data were produced by immunoSEQ multiplex PCR, yet TCRdb's version contains in-frame clones alone and is incomplete. The V and J calls and clone size were taken over from that table, and D and trimming were inferred from the DNA. Of tens of thousands of clones in the sample, about four fifths were seen once. The source material was peripheral blood. The source is a human donor in a cohort sampled during active COVID-19.

Here the CDR3 reads CASSQGRGSPLHF. CDR3 in DNA: TGTGCCAGCAGCCAAGGTCGGGGTTCACCCCTCCACTTT. The rearrangement joins TRBV3-1 (or the pseudogene TRBV3-2) to TRBJ1-6; D unclear. This CDR3 comprises 13 residues. The V gene's germline CDR1 is LGHDT and CDR2 YNNKEL (reference sequence). V lost 1 base to trimming and J lost 9 bases, with 7 bases between them.